These 6 T cell receptor beta chains originate from one sample sequenced in a study of human T cells and chemical hapten exposure. This sample's time point: patch test 3, about 24 weeks after DPC sensitization. Treatment: therapeutic diphenylcyclopropenone sensitization with weekly scalp DPC. TCRdb analysed the RACE reads with MiXCR anew, one entry per CDR3 protein. The top ten clones hold 2.4% of a sample with around 130,000 distinct CDR3 sequences, approximately 10% of them seen once. The source material was whole blood, sampled in connection with sensitization to the hapten diphenylcyclopropenone (DPC). These receptors were obtained from a woman aged 50 to 60 with alopecia areata. Some clones in this sample may be carry-over from other donors' samples.

This clonotype came up a few times. V gene TRBV7-9 combines with J gene TRBJ1-5, with D unclear. The CDR3 runs to 14 residues. The germline V gene has CDR1 SEHNR and CDR2 FQNEAQ (reference sequence). The ends were cut back, 3 bases at V and 4 bases at J, with 10 bases in the middle. CDR3 loop: CASSFGGQNQPQHF. CDR3 DNA sequence: TGTGCCAGCAGCTTCGGCGGGCAAAATCAGCCCCAGCATTTT.

The chain employs TRBV12-3 or TRBV12-4 and TRBJ2-7, with D possibly TRBD1 on 7 matching bases. The CDR3 contains 15 residues. The V gene lost 6 bases and the J gene lost 3 bases, with 18 bases spanning the gap. The CDR3 DNA follows: TGTGCCAGCAGCCCGCGGGGTCAGGGGGGCTACGAGCAGTACTTC. It yields the protein CASSPRGQGGYEQYF.

V gene TRBV20-1 combines with J gene TRBJ2-5, with D possibly being TRBD1 (6 bases). The CDR3 has 13 residues. In germline, CDR1 is DFQATT, CDR2 SNEGSKA (reference sequence). The V end was cut by 0 bases, the J end by 3 bases, with 8 bases between. The CDR3 DNA reads TGCAGTGCTAGAGAGCAGGGGAAAGAGACCCAGTACTTC. Translated, it gives CSAREQGKETQYF.

The chain carries TRBV7-7 and TRBJ2-3; D remains ambiguous. The V gene lost 3 bases and the J gene lost 2 bases, with 12 bases spanning the gap. CDR3 size: 15 residues. The germline V gene encodes CDR1 SSHAT and CDR2 FNYEAQ (reference sequence). CDR3 residues: CASSLSGRSTDTQYF. CDR3 sequence (DNA): TGTGCCAGCAGCTTGAGTGGACGGTCCACAGATACGCAGTATTTT.

The genes are TRBV7-8 and TRBJ2-1; D assignment may be TRBD1 or TRBD2 (5 bases each). Germline V gives CDR1 SGHVS, CDR2 FQNEAQ. The CDR3 is 17 amino acids. V shed 0 bases and J shed 3 bases, with 15 bases lying between them. CDR3 amino acids: CASSLAVLGTGYNEQFF. CDR3 bases: TGTGCCAGCAGCTTAGCTGTTCTGGGGACGGGCTACAATGAGCAGTTCTTC.

The rearrangement links TRBV11-2 to TRBJ2-1; D might be TRBD1 or TRBD2, each matching 5 bases. With 3 bases removed from V and 4 bases from J, the gap between germline ends came to 10 bases. Germline V gives CDR1 SGHAT, CDR2 FQNNGV. CDR3 size: 14 residues. The chain's CDR3 is CASSFRDGYNEQFF. As DNA, the CDR3 is TGTGCCAGCAGCTTCCGGGACGGTTACAATGAGCAGTTCTTC.